This T cell receptor (beta chain) was sequenced during a study of cytomegalovirus exposure and HLA in healthy donors. The study ran its PCR with 60 Vbeta and 13 Jbeta primers. Profiled with immunoSEQ multiplex PCR; TCRdb holds only in-frame clones, not every one. The repertoire consists of 110,000 or so clones, with around 77% occurring once and the leading ten covering 5% to 6%. Study-wide points: The later analysis indicated that the majority of CMV-associated TCR beta chains appeared HLA-restricted.

V lost 7 bases, J lost 5 bases, and 8 bases lay in between. The CDR3 contains 11 residues. The germline gives CDR1 SGDLS, CDR2 YYNGEE. Details on this clone: Its antigen is still unknown.

This chain joins TRBV9 and TRBJ2-3, with D perhaps matching TRBD2 (5 bases). The source of this sequence is a woman in her twenties or thirties in good health and CMV-seropositive. Material: PBMCs. The CDR3 protein is CASDAGDTQYF. CDR3 coding DNA: TGTGCCAGCGACGCGGGAGATACGCAGTATTTT.